A single sample gave rise to the 31 T cell receptor beta chains below, sequenced in a study of blood T cell repertoires in COVID-19. Data came from immunoSEQ multiplex PCR; TCRdb stores just in-frame clones and leaves some out. The sample has roughly 170,000 clones, under 80% seen once. The material sequenced was peripheral blood. These TCRs come from an elderly woman with acute or convalescent COVID-19.

The rearrangement uses TRBV5-4 and TRBJ2-3; D gene unclear. V was pared by 0 bases and J by 5 bases, with 4 bases between. The germline V gene encodes CDR1 SGHNT and CDR2 YYREEE (reference sequence). This CDR3 has 12 amino acids. The CDR3 DNA reads as TGTGCCAGCAGCTTGGAGCAAGATACGCAGTATTTT. It encodes CASSLEQDTQYF.

The gene calls are TRBV2 and TRBJ1-1; unclear D gene. V was trimmed by 1 base and J by 7 bases, leaving 13 bases between them. Germline V lookup: CDR1 SNHLY, CDR2 FYNNEI. This CDR3 spans 14 amino acids. Here the CDR3 DNA reads TGTGCCAGCAGTGAAGGGAGATCCGTGATTGAAGCTTTCTTT. It codes for CASSEGRSVIEAFF.

This clone has only a few counts. The chain employs TRBV19 and TRBJ2-1; TRBD2 aligns across 10 bases. V lost 4 bases and J lost 10; bases outside the gene matches: 7. The length of the CDR3 is 14 residues. Germline V lookup: CDR1 LNHDA, CDR2 SQIVND (reference sequence). In DNA, the CDR3 is TGTGCCAGTAGTAACCAAGGACTAGCGGACGAGCAGTTCTTC. It encodes CASSNQGLADEQFF.

The V gene is TRBV4-2, the J gene TRBJ2-7; 8 bases are a match to TRBD2. Germline V CDR1 and CDR2: LGHNA, YNFKEQ. V was pared by 0 bases and J by 4 bases, with 11 bases of the junction left unmatched. CDR3 length: 17 residues. CDR3 sequence reads: CASSQEYSGSYGYEQYF. The CDR3 DNA sequence: TGTGCCAGCAGCCAAGAGTACAGCGGGAGTTACGGTTACGAGCAGTACTTC.

This chain links TRBV18 with TRBJ2-2; D remains ambiguous. Germline CDR1 KGHSH, CDR2 LQKENI. V dropped 5 bases and J dropped 6 bases, with 13 bases sitting between them. The CDR3 length is 14 residues. The CDR3 DNA is TGTGCCAGCTCATCCCGACCTAGGTCCGGGGAGCTGTTTTTT. Its translation: CASSSRPRSGELFF.

DNA of the CDR3: TGTGCCAGCAGCCAAGGGTTAAGACTAGCGGAAACCTACAATGAGCAGTTCTTC. It translates to CASSQGLRLAETYNEQFF. The chain couples TRBV3-1 (or the pseudogene TRBV3-2) to TRBJ2-1; 9 bases are a match to TRBD2. Germline V lookup: CDR1 LGHDT, CDR2 YNNKEL (reference sequence). With V trimmed by 1 base and J by 2 bases, 9 bases remained unmatched. CDR3 length: 18 amino acids.

The rearrangement links TRBV11-2 to TRBJ2-3; TRBD2 matches at 9 bases. Trimming took 5 bases from V and 5 from J; bases not matched to a gene: 11. The germline gives CDR1 SGHAT, CDR2 FQNNGV. This CDR3 contains 16 residues. The CDR3: CASSPQSAGGGDTQYF. In nucleotides, the CDR3 is TGTGCCAGCAGCCCCCAATCAGCGGGAGGTGGAGATACGCAGTATTTT.

This chain uses TRBV10-2 with TRBJ2-3; the D gene is possibly TRBD1 (6 bases). The CDR3 contains 14 residues. Trimming took 3 bases from V and 1 from J, leaving 8 bases between them. Germline V gene sequence: CDR1 WSHSY, CDR2 SAAADI. The CDR3 region has the DNA TGCGCCAGCAGTGATTCAGGGGGCACAGATACGCAGTATTTT. It yields the protein CASSDSGGTDTQYF.

V usage is TRBV28 and J usage is TRBJ2-2; 10 bases fit TRBD1. Germline V gene data show CDR1 as MDHEN and CDR2 as SYDVKM. V gave up 6 bases and J gave up 7 bases; unmatched junction bases: 2. The CDR3 runs 13 residues. The CDR3 DNA reads as TGTGCCAGCAGGACAGGGGGCATCGGGGAGCTGTTTTTT. Protein: CASRTGGIGELFF. The whole variable domain, remainder taken from reference TRBV28 and TRBJ2-2, is DVKVTQSSRYLVKRTGEKVFLECVQDMDHENMFWYRQDPGLGLRLIYFSYDVKMKEKGDIPEGYSVSREKKERFSLILESASTNQTSMYLCASRTGGIGELFFGEGSRLTVL.

The chain uses TRBV10-3 and TRBJ1-4; 9 bases align to TRBD1. Germline CDR1 ENHRY, CDR2 SYGVKD. The CDR3 length is 15 residues. The trim removed 4 bases at V and 8 bases at J, leaving 8 bases unmatched. The CDR3 loop reads CAISALQGAGEKLFF. As DNA, the CDR3 is TGTGCCATCAGTGCCCTACAGGGGGCCGGGGAAAAACTGTTTTTT.

The V and J genes are TRBV3-1 (or the pseudogene TRBV3-2) and TRBJ2-5; a weak D match, TRBD2 (6 bases). The CDR3 contains 13 residues. Germline assignment: CDR1 LGHDT and CDR2 YNNKEL (reference sequence). V shed 6 bases and J shed 6 bases, with 14 bases lying between them. CDR3 in DNA: TGTGCCAGCAGTCTACGCGGGGTGCAGACCCAGTACTTC. Encoded protein: CASSLRGVQTQYF.

In this sample, this clone turned up once. The genes are TRBV5-1 and TRBJ2-2; tentatively, D is TRBD2 (5 bases). CDR1 SGHRS and CDR2 YFSETQ come from the germline V gene. The CDR3 loop spans 15 amino acids. Trimming stripped 0 bases from V and 4 bases from J, with 10 bases between. CDR3 region: CASSLGGSSTGELFF. In nucleotides, the CDR3 is TGCGCCAGCAGCTTGGGCGGGTCGAGCACCGGGGAGCTGTTTTTT.

The V and J genes are TRBV6-1 and TRBJ1-2, with 9 nucleotides matching TRBD1. Unmatched junction bases numbered 3, after V lost 2 bases and J lost 5 bases. The CDR3 sequence is 14 residues long. CDR1 MNHNS and CDR2 SASEGT come from the germline V gene. CDR3 sequence (DNA): TGTGCCAGCAGTGAACTGGACAGGGGTTATGGCTACACCTTC. Translated, it gives CASSELDRGYGYTF.

This clone was counted only a few times. CDR3 bases: TGCAGCGTTGAAGACGCCGGACTAAACAATGAGCAGTTCTTC. Translating it yields CSVEDAGLNNEQFF. The chain joins TRBV29-1 to TRBJ2-1, with D possibly matching TRBD2 (6 bases). Germline CDR1 reads SQVTM; CDR2 reads ANQGSEA. The CDR3 covers 14 residues. Trimming shortened V by 0 bases and J by 5 bases, and 11 bases separated the two germline ends.

V and J are TRBV13 and TRBJ2-1; D is unclear. Looked up from germline, CDR1 is PRHDT and CDR2 is FYEKMQ (reference sequence). The CDR3 covers 15 residues. V was trimmed by 0 bases and J by 6 bases, leaving 12 bases between them. The DNA for the CDR3 is TGTGCCAGCAGCTTAGGTGGCAGAAAGTCCAATGAGCAGTTCTTC. Translating it yields CASSLGGRKSNEQFF. Based on the CDR3 plus reference TRBV13 and TRBJ2-1, the full variable domain is AAGVIQSPRHLIKEKRETATLKCYPIPRHDTVYWYQQGPGQDPQFLISFYEKMQSDKGSIPDRFSAQQFSDYHSELNMSSLELGDSALYFCASSLGGRKSNEQFFGPGTRLTVL.

The chain employs TRBV19 and TRBJ2-5; weak D call: TRBD1 (5 bases). Germline CDR1 LNHDA, CDR2 SQIVND (reference sequence). The V end lost 4 bases, the J end lost 4 bases, and 13 bases lay between the germline ends. The CDR3 has 14 residues. The CDR3 here is CASSTGSRRETQYF. CDR3 bases: TGTGCCAGTAGTACAGGGTCCCGGAGAGAGACCCAGTACTTC.

CDR3 sequence: CAWSPLQGIGSGNTIYF. The CDR3 DNA is TGTGCCTGGAGTCCCTTACAGGGTATTGGCTCTGGAAACACCATATATTTT. The chain uses TRBV30 and TRBJ1-3, with TRBD1 as a possible D gene (6 bases). This CDR3 has 17 residues. Trimming stripped 2 bases from V and 0 bases from J, with 17 bases between. Germline-derived CDR1 and CDR2 are GTSNPN and SVGIG (reference sequence).

This chain connects TRBV28 to TRBJ2-3, with D possibly TRBD2 on 5 matching bases. Trimming cost V 6 bases and J 5 bases, with 21 bases left between them. Germline V gene lookup returns CDR1 MDHEN and CDR2 SYDVKM. The CDR3 runs 16 residues. The CDR3 here is CASSPGLAPSGDTQYF. DNA for the CDR3: TGTGCCAGCAGCCCTGGGCTAGCCCCCTCGGGAGATACGCAGTATTTT.

The chain uses TRBV7-3 and TRBJ2-5, with D maybe TRBD1 (5 bases). Trimming stripped 2 bases from V and 4 bases from J, with 8 bases between. Germline V gene lookup returns CDR1 SGHTA and CDR2 FQGTGA. The CDR3 spans 13 residues. The CDR3 reads CASSLWGSETQYF. The CDR3 nucleotides read TGTGCCAGCAGCTTATGGGGCTCAGAGACCCAGTACTTC.

V gene TRBV7-9 combines with J gene TRBJ1-1, with D unresolved. The CDR3 extends over 14 amino acids. The germline V and J ends were trimmed by 1 base and 7 bases, with 13 bases remaining between them. The germline CDR1 and CDR2 sequences are SEHNR and FQNEAQ (reference sequence). CDR3 residues: CASSLVTGVSEAFF. The CDR3 nucleotides read TGTGCCAGCAGCTTAGTGACGGGAGTTAGTGAAGCTTTCTTT.

This clone has only a few counts. The chain joins TRBV10-3 to TRBJ2-7; no firm D call. The CDR3 contains 12 residues. V lost 4 bases and J lost 4, with 8 bases in between. Looked up from germline, CDR1 is ENHRY and CDR2 is SYGVKD. Here the CDR3 reads CAISVAEYEQYF. The CDR3 region has the DNA TGTGCCATCAGTGTGGCTGAATACGAGCAGTACTTC.

V and J are TRBV11-2 and TRBJ2-1; 14 bases match TRBD2. CDR1 SGHAT and CDR2 FQNNGV come from the germline V gene. V shed 2 bases, J shed 9 bases, and the junction held 6 bases outside the gene matches. CDR3 length: 16 amino acids. CDR3 in DNA: TGTGCCAGCAGCTTAACTCGACTAGCGGGAGGGTTTGAGCAGTTCTTC. Its protein product is CASSLTRLAGGFEQFF.

The chain employs TRBV28 and TRBJ1-6; weak D call: TRBD1 (5 bases). Per germline, CDR1 MDHEN and CDR2 SYDVKM. CDR3 length: 14 residues. Between the trimmed V and J ends, which lost 8 bases and 10 bases, there was a span of 18 bases. This CDR3 is CASRMAGPGSPLHF. Written as DNA, the CDR3 is TGTGCCAGCCGCATGGCCGGTCCAGGGTCACCCCTCCACTTT. Drawing the rest from reference TRBV28 and TRBJ1-6, the complete variable domain is DVKVTQSSRYLVKRTGEKVFLECVQDMDHENMFWYRQDPGLGLRLIYFSYDVKMKEKGDIPEGYSVSREKKERFSLILESASTNQTSMYLCASRMAGPGSPLHFGNGTRLTVT.

This clone came up many times. V is TRBV9 and J is TRBJ1-1; TRBD1 aligns across 7 bases. Germline V gene lookup returns CDR1 SGDLS and CDR2 YYNGEE. J gave up 8 bases and V 5 bases, and 9 bases lay outside the gene matches. The CDR3 loop spans 13 amino acids. The CDR3 DNA sequence: TGTGCCAGCAGTGAAACAGGGGCCCCGGAAGCTTTCTTT. This codes for CASSETGAPEAFF. The whole variable domain, filled in from reference TRBV9 and TRBJ1-1, reads DSGVTQTPKHLITATGQRVTLRCSPRSGDLSVYWYQQSLDQGLQFLIQYYNGEERAKGNILERFSAQQFPDLHSELNLSSLELGDSALYFCASSETGAPEAFFGQGTRLTVV.

The chain recombines TRBV7-3 with TRBJ2-3, with TRBD1 matching 8 bases. Trimming at V came to 4 bases and at J to 3 bases, leaving 6 bases not matched to a gene. CDR1 is SGHTA, CDR2 FQGTGA, per germline. This CDR3 has 15 amino acids. The CDR3 nucleotides are TGTGCCAGCAGCTCAGGACAGGGAGGTACAGATACGCAGTATTTT. Protein: CASSSGQGGTDTQYF. The full variable domain, rest sourced from reference TRBV7-3 and TRBJ2-3, is GAGVSQTPSNKVTEKGKYVELRCDPISGHTALYWYRQSLGQGPEFLIYFQGTGAADDSGLPNDRFFAVRPEGSVSTLKIQRTERGDSAVYLCASSSGQGGTDTQYFGPGTRLTVL.

This chain joins TRBV15 and TRBJ2-5, with TRBD2 identical over 12 bases. Germline V lookup: CDR1 LNHNV, CDR2 YYDKDF (reference sequence). The V gene end was trimmed by 1 base and the J gene end by 5 bases; junction bases not matched to a gene: 8. The CDR3 has 17 residues. The DNA for the CDR3 is TGTGCCACCAGCAGAGGGTCTAGCGGGAGGGCCGGGGAGACCCAGTACTTC. The encoded protein is CATSRGSSGRAGETQYF.

The rearrangement uses TRBV24-1 and TRBJ2-1; a possible D gene is TRBD2 (6 bases). The CDR3 is 18 amino acids. V lost 4 bases, J lost 0 bases, and 18 bases lay in between. The germline V gene encodes CDR1 KGHDR and CDR2 SFDVKD. CDR3 in amino acids: CATSDPSGREYSYNEQFF. The CDR3 DNA is TGTGCCACCAGTGACCCTTCGGGGCGGGAATACTCCTACAATGAGCAGTTCTTC.

The sample holds a few counts of this clone. The V gene is TRBV29-1, the J gene TRBJ2-5, with D perhaps matching TRBD2 (5 bases). V was cut by 3 bases and J by 4 bases, with 12 bases left in between. This CDR3 spans 13 amino acids. Germline values: CDR1 SQVTM, CDR2 ANQGSEA. CDR3 loop: CSVDEGDSETQYF. In nucleotides, the CDR3 is TGCAGCGTTGATGAGGGAGATTCAGAGACCCAGTACTTC.

The chain links TRBV6-5 to TRBJ1-5; no clear D. The germline V and J ends were trimmed by 0 bases and 5 bases, with 11 bases remaining between them. CDR3 length: 15 residues. Germline CDR1 is MNHEY and CDR2 is SVGAGI. Here the CDR3 reads CASSYSSGLDQPQHF. Written as DNA, the CDR3 is TGTGCCAGCAGTTACTCATCGGGTCTCGATCAGCCCCAGCATTTT.

The chain joins TRBV7-8 to TRBJ1-1; a possible D gene is TRBD1 (5 bases). The CDR3 totals 14 residues. Germline values: CDR1 SGHVS, CDR2 FQNEAQ. V was pared by 7 bases and J by 3 bases, with 15 bases between. CDR3 sequence (DNA): TGTGCCAGCACCGACCCGGCAGGGCACACTGAAGCTTTCTTT. It yields the protein CASTDPAGHTEAFF.

The V gene is TRBV27, the J gene TRBJ2-6, with 7 nucleotides matching TRBD1. V gave up 5 bases and J gave up 4 bases; unmatched junction bases: 11. Germline V CDR1 and CDR2: MNHEY, SMNVEV (reference sequence). The CDR3 has 17 residues. The CDR3 nucleotides are TGTGCCAGCAGTCGGGACAGCCTCGAGGGGGGGGCCAACGTCCTGACTTTC. Protein sequence: CASSRDSLEGGANVLTF.